The present TCR beta chain was sequenced within a study of identical twins (dated by TCRdb to the mid-2010s). Concerning the study at large: TCR alpha and beta repertoires from monozygotic twins, unrelated adults of various ages and cord blood were deep-sequenced to test whether fetal clonotypes persist. To rule out contamination, the twin experiments were replicated at different times with different library preparation protocols.

From the cysteine through the phenylalanine, the CDR3 covers 12 amino acids. Left in the record is the CDR3 DNA by itself, 36 bases read in frame from the first base. The V end gives up 7 bases and the J end 10 bases, leaving 7 bases in the junction not matched to a gene. The germline V gene (reference sequence) supplies CDR1 DFQATT and CDR2 SNEGSKA. This clonotype was counted only a few times. The specificity of this receptor is unknown. No base-level quality is on record; no much larger clone is a single base apart. Libraries were built with 5' RACE. Sequencing was performed on an Illumina HiSeq 2000. A universal primer binding site was introduced by template switching, and a unique molecular identifier was present in the final cDNA, enabling accurate counting of TCR cDNA molecules. Specific primers in the conserved constant-segment region were used to synthesize first-strand cDNA for TCR alpha and beta chains. To control for contamination, each cDNA library was double barcoded with a SMART-Mk sample barcode plus Illumina barcodes. TruSeq adapter sequences along with Illumina sample barcodes were introduced in two successive PCR steps. TCR alpha and beta cDNA libraries were sequenced on the Illumina HiSeq platform with custom primers. The study's own analysis went as follows. Raw reads were processed with MiGEC to extract unique molecular identifiers, and MiXCR was used to determine CDR3 positions. For each individual, recombination models were inferred using an EM algorithm with the repgenHMM and IGoR tools. Shared clonotype analysis was performed with the tcR package in R, normalizing sharing by the product of cloneset sizes. To study raw recombination without the effects of thymic and clonal selection, out-of-frame nonproductive sequences were analyzed. The raw public data were reprocessed by TCRdb itself: fastp quality trimming at Q25, MiXCR clonotype calling, in-frame beta chains only. Every entry covers one CDR3 protein and lists the most common genes and DNA from its rows. TCRdb, rather than the study authors, made the V and J calls. Recorded for this sample are approximately 890,000 distinct CDR3 sequences; approximately 13% of them occurred a single time. Around 1.6% of the sample lies in the top ten.

Points the paper makes about the study in general: Abundant cord blood beta clonotypes carried fewer insertions; young adult naive repertoires showed a weaker similar trend, while memory repertoires showed none. Compared with coincidental sharing between unrelated individuals, out-of-frame TCR alpha sequences shared between twins had an excess of sequences with low generation probability. In monozygotic twins, recombination models systematically underestimated out-of-frame TCR alpha sharing, but the models matched the sharing seen between unrelated individuals. Invariant T cells such as MAIT and iNKT could partly confound zero-insertion analyses, though diverse VJ usage argued against this for most clonotypes. Because the same donors could not be followed over many years, the conclusions depended on cross-sectional statistical analysis. Excess twin sharing in beta out-of-frame sequences was weaker because fewer shared sequences lowered the signal-to-noise ratio.

Only healthy Caucasian donors were included. The twin cohort consisted of three pairs of female monozygotic twins, all aged 18 to 29 years. The RNA used for TCR libraries was isolated from peripheral blood mononuclear cells. This sample was shared with a second study, whose subject was yellow fever vaccine responses in identical twins. As that second paper reports: According to the authors, in identical twins the way T cells responded to vaccination appeared partly convergent and partly personalized. In identical twins, the study followed T cell clones that responded to the vaccine with precision.

The sequenced material came from PBMCs. This chain joins TRBV20-1 to TRBJ1-6, and 7 junction bases match TRBD1. The sequence was collected from a young woman in good health. The CDR3 corresponds to CSVRDSGSPLHF. The DNA sequence is given as TGCAGTGTAAGGGACAGCGGGTCACCCCTCCACTTT.